A selection of T cell receptor beta chains follows, all from one sample in a study of CD8+ T cells in alopecia areata. Assay used: immunoSEQ multiplex PCR; TCRdb lists only in-frame clones, some missing. Of roughly 150,000 clones in the sample, around 47% were seen once. Sequences were obtained from CD4+ T cells sorted from blood. The receptors come from a human donor with alopecia areata. Each CDR3 is given with its conserved first and last residue. D genes are given only for firm matches. Only some rows state a clone size, as once, few, many or a class for expanded clones.

clone size: .; V gene: TRBV5-1; D gene: TRBD2; J gene: TRBJ2-1; CDR3 protein: CASTIAGEGYEQFF; CDR3 DNA: TGCGCCAGCACAATCGCGGGAGAGGGGTATGAGCAGTTCTTC
clone size: few; V gene: TRBV6-1; D gene: .; J gene: TRBJ2-1; CDR3 protein: CASRMYEQFF; CDR3 DNA: TGTGCCAGCCGAATGTATGAGCAGTTCTTC
clone size: many; V gene: TRBV7-9; D gene: TRBD2; J gene: TRBJ2-2; CDR3 protein: CASSIGGETGELFF; CDR3 DNA: TGTGCCAGCAGCATCGGGGGGGAAACCGGGGAGCTGTTTTTT
clone size: .; V gene: TRBV18; D gene: TRBD2; J gene: TRBJ2-7; CDR3 protein: CASSPGSGSGYEQYF; CDR3 DNA: TGTGCCAGCTCACCAGGTAGCGGGAGTGGCTACGAGCAGTACTTC
clone size: few; V gene: TRBV5-1; D gene: .; J gene: TRBJ2-3; CDR3 protein: CASSLELPTDTQYF; CDR3 DNA: TGCGCCAGCAGCTTGGAACTTCCCACAGATACGCAGTATTTT
clone size: .; V gene: TRBV4-1; D gene: TRBD2; J gene: TRBJ2-7; CDR3 protein: CASSPGLAGLRSYEQYF; CDR3 DNA: TGCGCCAGCAGCCCGGGACTAGCGGGACTCCGATCCTACGAGCAGTACTTC
clone size: .; V gene: TRBV7-8; D gene: .; J gene: TRBJ2-5; CDR3 protein: CASSLRWGPAQYF; CDR3 DNA: TGTGCCAGCAGCTTACGATGGGGCCCGGCCCAGTACTTC
clone size: few; V gene: TRBV29-1; D gene: TRBD1; J gene: TRBJ2-2; CDR3 protein: CSVMGQRQTGELFF; CDR3 DNA: TGCAGCGTCATGGGACAGAGGCAGACCGGGGAGCTGTTTTTT
clone size: .; V gene: TRBV15; D gene: .; J gene: TRBJ1-2; CDR3 protein: CATSRAGGFYGYTF; CDR3 DNA: TGTGCCACCAGCAGAGCCGGAGGGTTCTATGGCTACACCTTC
clone size: .; V gene: TRBV29-1; D gene: TRBD1; J gene: TRBJ2-7; CDR3 protein: CSVLARDRANYEQYF; CDR3 DNA: TGCAGCGTCTTAGCTCGGGACAGGGCAAACTACGAGCAGTACTTC
clone size: .; V gene: TRBV18; D gene: .; J gene: TRBJ2-1; CDR3 protein: CASSPLGNEQFF; CDR3 DNA: TGTGCCAGCTCACCGCTAGGCAATGAGCAGTTCTTC
clone size: .; V gene: TRBV6-5; D gene: .; J gene: TRBJ2-3; CDR3 protein: CASSYNRQPGPQYF; CDR3 DNA: TGTGCCAGCAGTTACAACCGACAACCCGGGCCGCAGTATTTT
clone size: .; V gene: TRBV7-7; D gene: .; J gene: TRBJ2-5; CDR3 protein: CASSLSPGNQETQYF; CDR3 DNA: TGTGCTAGCAGCTTATCGCCAGGCAACCAAGAGACCCAGTACTTC
clone size: .; V gene: TRBV2; D gene: TRBD1; J gene: TRBJ2-5; CDR3 protein: CASRRGQEIPQYF; CDR3 DNA: TGTGCCAGCAGAAGGGGACAGGAGATTCCCCAGTACTTC
clone size: .; V gene: TRBV4-2; D gene: .; J gene: TRBJ1-4; CDR3 protein: CASRYQGSNEKLFF; CDR3 DNA: TGTGCCAGCAGGTACCAGGGGAGTAATGAAAAACTGTTTTTT